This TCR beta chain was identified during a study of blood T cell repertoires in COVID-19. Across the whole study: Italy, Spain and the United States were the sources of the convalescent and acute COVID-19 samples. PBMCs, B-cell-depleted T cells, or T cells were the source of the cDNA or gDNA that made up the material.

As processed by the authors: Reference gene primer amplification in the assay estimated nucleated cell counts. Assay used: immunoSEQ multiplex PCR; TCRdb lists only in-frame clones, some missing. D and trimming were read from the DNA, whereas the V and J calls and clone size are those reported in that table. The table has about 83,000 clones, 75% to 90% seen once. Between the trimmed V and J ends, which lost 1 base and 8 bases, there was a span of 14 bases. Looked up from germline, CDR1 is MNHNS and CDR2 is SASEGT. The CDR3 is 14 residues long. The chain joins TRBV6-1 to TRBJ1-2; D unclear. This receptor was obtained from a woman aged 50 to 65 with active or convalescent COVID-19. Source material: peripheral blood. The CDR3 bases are TGTGCCAGCAGTGAAGGACTAGGTGAGAGGGGCTACACCTTC. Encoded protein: CASSEGLGERGYTF.